This T cell receptor (beta chain) was sequenced for a study of blood T cell repertoires in COVID-19. Study as a whole: Donors in the United States, Italy and Spain gave samples during acute or convalescent COVID-19.

Using immunoSEQ multiplex PCR, the repertoire was profiled, and TCRdb retains in-frame clones only, with some absent. The sample contains fewer than 120,000 clones, around 76% of which appear only once. This clone has a handful of counts. Sequencing used peripheral blood. This clonotype was obtained from a woman aged 80 or over with acute or convalescent COVID-19.

CDR3 residues: CASSYQATVGEQYF. CDR3 DNA: TGTGCCAGCAGTTACCAGGCAACCGTTGGGGAGCAGTACTTC. J is TRBJ2-7 and V is TRBV6-2 or TRBV6-3; the D is unclear. This CDR3 has 14 amino acids. V was clipped by 2 bases and J by 7 bases, with 15 bases between them. Germline CDR1 and CDR2: MNHEY and SVGEGT.